A single sample gave rise to the 30 T cell receptor beta chains below, sequenced in a study of beta chain features in type 1 diabetes. The entirety of the isolated RNA underwent reverse transcription, so expressed TCRB transcripts were sequenced. Assay used: immunoSEQ multiplex PCR; TCRdb lists only in-frame clones, some missing. This sample has 350,000 or so clones, with 15% to 20% found just once. The sequencing input was naive CD4+ T cells from blood. The receptors were gathered from a woman under 30 in good health.

The chain joins TRBV18 to TRBJ2-1; TRBD2 aligns across 9 bases. Per germline, CDR1 KGHSH and CDR2 LQKENI. J gave up 16 bases and V 0 bases, and 13 bases lay outside the gene matches. This CDR3 spans 15 amino acids. The CDR3 reads CASSPPSVRVAGVFF. CDR3 nucleotide sequence: TGTGCCAGCTCACCACCTTCTGTTAGGGTAGCGGGAGTCTTCTTC.

The chain has TRBV7-8 and TRBJ1-1; the D is unclear. The CDR3 contains 13 residues. The germline gives CDR1 SGHVS, CDR2 FQNEAQ. V dropped 5 bases and J dropped 5 bases, with 12 bases sitting between them. DNA of the CDR3: TGTGCCAGCAGCCCCGACCGGGAAACTGAAGCTTTCTTT. Translating it yields CASSPDRETEAFF.

There are a few counts of this clone. The sample holds other DNA sequences that translate to the same CDR3. The chain joins TRBV30 to TRBJ1-2, with 9 bases lining up with TRBD1. Trimming took 3 bases from V and 5 from J; bases not matched to a gene: 4. Germline CDR1 and CDR2: GTSNPN and SVGIG (reference sequence). The CDR3 runs 13 residues. CDR3 protein: CAWSPDRGYGYTF. CDR3 sequence (DNA): TGTGCCTGGAGCCCAGACAGGGGGTATGGCTACACCTTC.

This clone appeared a few times. The rearrangement joins TRBV5-1 to TRBJ2-5; 10 bases agree with TRBD2. Germline assignment: CDR1 SGHRS and CDR2 YFSETQ. V gave up 4 bases and J gave up 5 bases; unmatched junction bases: 11. The CDR3 totals 16 residues. The CDR3 DNA reads as TGCGCCAGCAGCAGAAGAGAGCGGGGGGGCGGGGAGACCCAGTACTTC. Translation gives CASSRRERGGGETQYF.

V gene TRBV6-1 combines with J gene TRBJ2-7, with D uncertain. This CDR3 region has 12 residues. In germline, CDR1 is MNHNS, CDR2 SASEGT. The ends were cut back, 2 bases at V and 2 bases at J, with 4 bases in the middle. CDR3 amino acids: CASSEKPYEQYF. Here the CDR3 DNA reads TGTGCCAGCAGTGAAAAGCCCTACGAGCAGTACTTC.

This clone occurred a few times. The chain has TRBV19 and TRBJ2-5, with 8 bases aligning to TRBD1. The V gene's germline CDR1 is LNHDA and CDR2 SQIVND (reference sequence). V lost 3 bases to trimming and J lost 6 bases; unmatched junction nucleotides: 6. CDR3 size: 14 residues. CDR3: CASSIRQGAQTQYF. The CDR3 DNA reads TGTGCCAGTAGTATCAGGCAGGGGGCACAGACCCAGTACTTC.

V and J are TRBV7-6 and TRBJ2-5; 8 bases align to TRBD1. J gave up 4 bases and V 6 bases, and 7 bases lay outside the gene matches. Germline V gene data show CDR1 as SGHVS and CDR2 as FNYEAQ. The CDR3 spans 14 residues. The DNA of the CDR3 is TGTGCCAGCAGGGCCGGACAGGGCATAGAGACCCAGTACTTC. It is translated as CASRAGQGIETQYF. Filled out from reference TRBV7-6 and TRBJ2-5, the complete variable domain reads GAGVSQSPRYKVTKRGQDVALRCDPISGHVSLYWYRQALGQGPEFLTYFNYEAQQDKSGLPNDRFSAERPEGSISTLTIQRTEQRDSAMYRCASRAGQGIETQYFGPGTRLLVL.

This chain joins TRBV30 and TRBJ2-3, with D possibly TRBD2 on 7 matching bases. Germline CDR1 is GTSNPN and CDR2 is SVGIG (reference sequence). CDR3 size: 14 residues. With 2 bases removed from V and 7 bases from J, the gap between germline ends came to 16 bases. The CDR3, as DNA: TGTGCCTGGAGTAGGGGCGGGGGCACGAATACGCAGTATTTT. Translated: CAWSRGGGTNTQYF.

The chain has TRBV5-4 and TRBJ2-3; 10 bases line up with TRBD1. CDR3 length: 14 amino acids. The V and J ends lost 3 bases and 5 bases, in that order; junction bases with no gene match: 3. Germline V gene sequence: CDR1 SGHNT, CDR2 YYREEE (reference sequence). The CDR3 DNA reads TGTGCCAGCAGCTCCGGACAGGGGGTAGATACGCAGTATTTT. Protein: CASSSGQGVDTQYF.

The J gene is TRBJ2-7, the V gene TRBV11-3, with TRBD2 matching 14 bases. After removal of 3 bases from V and 2 bases from J, the junction contained 3 bases not matched to a gene. CDR1 and CDR2 (germline): SGHNT, YENEEA. CDR3 length: 16 residues. The CDR3 bases are TGTGCCAGCAGCTTGGGACTAGCGGGAGTACCCTACGAGCAGTACTTC. Its translation: CASSLGLAGVPYEQYF. The full variable domain, its missing parts supplied by reference TRBV11-3 and TRBJ2-7, is EAGVVQSPRYKIIEKKQPVAFWCNPISGHNTLYWYLQNLGQGPELLIRYENEEAVDDSQLPKDRFSAERLKGVDSTLKIQPAELGDSAVYLCASSLGLAGVPYEQYFGPGTRLTVT.

The CDR3 DNA sequence: TGTGCCGGGGACGGGACAGCCTCCTACGAGCAGTACTTC. Protein product: CAGDGTASYEQYF. This chain joins TRBV30 and TRBJ2-7; 7 bases map to TRBD1. There are 13 residues in the CDR3. The V gene end was trimmed by 8 bases and the J gene end by 0 bases; junction bases not matched to a gene: 7. Germline V lookup: CDR1 GTSNPN, CDR2 SVGIG (reference sequence). Using reference TRBV30 and TRBJ2-7 for the parts outside the CDR3, the full variable domain is SQTIHQWPATLVQPVGSPLSLECTVEGTSNPNLYWYRQAAGRGLQLLFYSVGIGQISSEVPQNLSASRPQDRQFILSSKKLLLSDSGFYLCAGDGTASYEQYFGPGTRLTVT.

J is TRBJ1-2 and V is TRBV7-9; D uncertain. The CDR3 is 14 residues long. Germline loops: CDR1 SEHNR, CDR2 FQNEAQ (reference sequence). Trimming removed 1 base from V and 6 bases from J, with 12 bases in between. CDR3 coding DNA: TGTGCCAGCAGCTTAGTAGTACCCTCGGATGGCTACACCTTC. It yields the protein CASSLVVPSDGYTF.

There are a few counts of this clone. The V call is TRBV5-4, the J call TRBJ2-7, with D perhaps TRBD1 (5 bases). Germline lookup yields CDR1 SGHNT and CDR2 YYREEE (reference sequence). The V gene lost 4 bases and the J gene lost 3 bases, with 8 bases spanning the gap. This CDR3 has 12 amino acids. The CDR3 region has the DNA TGTGCCAGCAGCAAAACAGGCTACGAGCAGTACTTC. It codes for CASSKTGYEQYF.

The gene calls are TRBV4-1 and TRBJ2-7; D is unresolved. Looked up from germline, CDR1 is MGHRA and CDR2 is YSYEKL. V was shortened by 1 base and J by 5 bases, with 12 bases between the two germline ends. This CDR3 contains 14 residues. CDR3: CASSQGVYPDEQYF. The DNA of the CDR3 is TGCGCCAGCAGCCAAGGCGTCTATCCGGACGAGCAGTACTTC.

V gene TRBV5-4 combines with J gene TRBJ1-2; D might be TRBD1 (5 bases). CDR3 length: 16 amino acids. The V gene lost 4 bases and the J gene lost 6 bases, with 22 bases spanning the gap. Germline values: CDR1 SGHNT, CDR2 YYREEE (reference sequence). In DNA form, the CDR3 reads TGTGCCAGCAGCGGCGCGACAGCCGCCTCGGTAAATGGCTACACCTTC. Translated, it gives CASSGATAASVNGYTF.

This clone turned up a few times. V is TRBV9 and J is TRBJ2-3, with D uncertain. The CDR3 spans 14 residues. Germline CDR1 and CDR2: SGDLS and YYNGEE. The V end lost 0 bases, the J end lost 2 bases, and 7 bases lay between the germline ends. CDR3 coding DNA: TGTGCCAGCAGCGTAGAGGAGAACACAGATACGCAGTATTTT. Translation: CASSVEENTDTQYF.

The V gene is TRBV11-2, the J gene TRBJ2-7; D is uncertain. The CDR3 contains 11 residues. Germline assignment: CDR1 SGHAT and CDR2 FQNNGV. Trimming removed 4 bases from V and 6 bases from J, with 7 bases in between. The CDR3 region has the DNA TGTGCCAGCAGCTCACGCGGCGAGCAGTACTTC. This gives the protein CASSSRGEQYF.

This clone was observed at least ten times. The chain has TRBV23-1 and TRBJ1-5; D remains ambiguous. TRBV23-1 is given ORF status, its function remaining uncertain. The CDR3 extends over 15 amino acids. With 2 bases removed from V and 1 base from J, the gap between germline ends came to 9 bases. CDR3 in DNA: TGCGCCAGCAGTCAAATCGAGGGAAGCAATCAGCCCCAGCATTTT. It translates to CASSQIEGSNQPQHF.

This clone was counted only a few times. The chain carries TRBV25-1 and TRBJ2-2, with a tentative D call TRBD1 (5 bases). Germline CDR1 reads MGHDK; CDR2 reads SYGVNS. V was clipped by 7 bases and J by 5 bases, with 11 bases between them. This CDR3 has 13 residues. CDR3 in amino acids: CASTRKGTGELFF. Written as DNA, the CDR3 is TGTGCCAGCACCCGAAAGGGGACCGGGGAGCTGTTTTTT.

This sequence joins TRBV2 and TRBJ1-2; weak D call: TRBD1 (5 bases). The V and J ends lost 4 bases and 4 bases respectively, with 10 bases between them. The CDR3 spans 13 residues. The germline gives CDR1 SNHLY, CDR2 FYNNEI. CDR3 residues: CASSGRGTYGYTF. The CDR3 nucleotides are TGTGCCAGCAGTGGTAGGGGAACCTATGGCTACACCTTC.

CDR3 nucleotides: TGTGCCACTCAGACTCGTGTCCGGGCCAACGTCCTGACTTTC. It specifies CATQTRVRANVLTF. The chain combines TRBV7-8 with TRBJ2-6, with no clear D. Looked up from germline, CDR1 is SGHVS and CDR2 is FQNEAQ. V shed 10 bases and J shed 5 bases, with 15 bases lying between them. This CDR3 has 14 amino acids. Complete variable domain (other parts from reference TRBV7-8 and TRBJ2-6): GAGVSQSPRYKVAKRGQDVALRCDPISGHVSLFWYQQALGQGPEFLTYFQNEAQLDKSGLPSDRFFAERPEGSVSTLKIQRTQQEDSAVYLCATQTRVRANVLTFGAGSRLTVL.

The chain combines TRBV6-6 with TRBJ1-1, with TRBD1 as a possible D gene (6 bases). The germline V and J ends were trimmed by 10 bases and 1 base, with 10 bases remaining between them. This CDR3 has 12 residues. Germline-derived CDR1 and CDR2 are MNHNY and SVGAGI (reference sequence). The CDR3 DNA reads TGTGCCACAACAGGGACGAACACTGAAGCTTTCTTT. Translated: CATTGTNTEAFF.

This clone was found a few times. This chain uses TRBV21-1 with TRBJ2-1; the table names TRBD2, a call not compared with the DNA. TRBV21-1 is a listed pseudogene. CDR3 size: 18 residues. The CDR3 DNA is TGTGCCAGCAGCTCCTCTAGGACCCCCGGGACTAGCGTGAATGAGCAGTTCTTC. Encoded protein: CASSSSRTPGTSVNEQFF.

The gene calls are TRBV7-2 and TRBJ2-7; D might be TRBD1 (5 bases). This CDR3 spans 12 amino acids. The V end lost 8 bases, the J end lost 0 bases, and 8 bases lay between the germline ends. CDR1 SGHTA and CDR2 FQGNSA come from the germline V gene. The CDR3 is CASGQGSYEQYF. CDR3 DNA sequence: TGTGCCAGCGGGCAGGGCTCCTACGAGCAGTACTTC.

This clone was counted between two and nine times. The chain employs TRBV7-3 and TRBJ2-1; D call uncertain. V lost 3 bases to trimming and J lost 0 bases, with 12 bases between them. This CDR3 comprises 16 residues. Germline loops: CDR1 SGHTA, CDR2 FQGTGA. The CDR3 region is CASSFWRKSSYNEQFF. CDR3 DNA: TGTGCCAGCAGCTTCTGGCGGAAGAGCTCCTACAATGAGCAGTTCTTC.

This clone has just a few counts. The chain is built from TRBV7-9 and TRBJ1-4, with D hard to call. The CDR3 contains 12 residues. Trimming stripped 4 bases from V and 8 bases from J, with 8 bases between. In germline, CDR1 is SEHNR, CDR2 FQNEAQ (reference sequence). Here the CDR3 DNA reads TGTGCCAGCAGCTCGGGGTCCGAAAAACTGTTTTTT. Amino acids: CASSSGSEKLFF.

This clone has only a few counts. This chain uses TRBV14 with TRBJ1-1; a weak D match, TRBD1 (5 bases). The length of the CDR3 is 15 residues. Germline CDR1 is SGHDN and CDR2 is FVKESK. Trimming stripped 1 base from V and 11 bases from J, with 20 bases between. The CDR3 DNA follows: TGTGCCAGCAGCCAAGGGCGAGGCCGGGAGGGGCCCGCTTTCTTT. Its translation: CASSQGRGREGPAFF.

This clone was detected a few times. The chain joins TRBV7-2 to TRBJ1-5; TRBD1 might be the D (5 bases). The CDR3 runs to 15 residues. The V end lost 5 bases, the J end lost 0 bases, and 11 bases lay between the germline ends. Germline V CDR1 and CDR2: SGHTA, FQGNSA. CDR3 coding DNA: TGTGCCAGCAGCCGACAGACTGCTAGCAATCAGCCCCAGCATTTT. Protein product: CASSRQTASNQPQHF.

The chain joins TRBV30 to TRBJ2-7, with D perhaps TRBD1 (6 bases). Trimming left V 0 bases short and J 9 bases short, with 15 bases between. The CDR3 sequence is 13 residues long. Germline CDR1 is GTSNPN and CDR2 is SVGIG (reference sequence). CDR3 region: CAWSVRTQGGQYF. The CDR3 bases are TGTGCCTGGAGTGTACGTACACAGGGTGGGCAGTACTTC.

V gene TRBV20-1 combines with J gene TRBJ2-5, with D tentatively TRBD1 (5 bases). CDR1 and CDR2 (germline): DFQATT, SNEGSKA (reference sequence). V gave up 7 bases and J gave up 0 bases, with 6 bases separating them. The CDR3 extends over 11 amino acids. The chain's CDR3 is CSGQNQETQYF. In DNA, the CDR3 is TGCAGTGGACAGAACCAAGAGACCCAGTACTTC.